The next 6 T cell receptor beta chains were all read from a single sample in a study of shared clonotypes between healthy human individuals. Sequencing used immunoSEQ multiplex PCR; TCRdb keeps in-frame clones, though not all of them. The sample has hundreds of thousands of clones, about 76% seen once; the top ten hold about 13%. Sequenced material: PBMCs. The receptors originated from a middle-aged woman in good health. Some clones in this sample may be carry-over from other donors' samples.

V gene TRBV2 combines with J gene TRBJ1-1; the D is unclear. The germline gives CDR1 SNHLY, CDR2 FYNNEI. The CDR3 loop spans 12 amino acids. V lost 2 bases, J lost 14 bases, and 15 bases lay in between. The DNA of the CDR3 is TGTGCCAGCAGTGAACGGAGCCGGAAGGCGTTCTTT. This gives the protein CASSERSRKAFF.

This clone was found once. The V gene is TRBV19, the J gene TRBJ2-7; 9 bases line up with TRBD2. This CDR3 has 14 residues. The J segment lost 3 bases and the V segment lost 4 bases, leaving 4 bases of the junction unmatched. Germline lookup yields CDR1 LNHDA and CDR2 SQIVND (reference sequence). Here the CDR3 reads CASSTSGTYYEQYF. The CDR3 DNA is TGTGCCAGTAGTACTAGCGGGACCTACTACGAGCAGTACTTC.

This clone was observed a few times. V gene TRBV6-1 combines with J gene TRBJ1-1; 7 bases fit TRBD1. Germline CDR1 reads MNHNS; CDR2 reads SASEGT. The CDR3 covers 15 residues. V lost 4 bases, J lost 5 bases, and 10 bases stayed unmatched. The CDR3 region is CASSGRQGRGTEAFF. DNA for the CDR3: TGTGCCAGCAGTGGCAGACAGGGTCGGGGAACTGAAGCTTTCTTT.

This clone was counted a single time. This chain links TRBV27 with TRBJ1-2, with TRBD1 matching 12 bases. Per the germline V gene, CDR1 is MNHEY and CDR2 is SMNVEV (reference sequence). The CDR3 has 16 amino acids. Unmatched junction bases numbered 6, after V lost 5 bases and J lost 2 bases. The CDR3 DNA reads TGTGCCAGCAGTGACGCCGGGACAGGGGGCAACTATGGCTACACCTTC. This gives the protein CASSDAGTGGNYGYTF.

This clone was picked up one time. The V call is TRBV4-3, the J call TRBJ2-2; D remains unclear. Germline-derived CDR1 and CDR2 are LGHNA and YSLEER. The V gene lost 1 base and the J gene lost 3 bases, with 12 bases spanning the gap. CDR3 size: 16 residues. This CDR3 reads CASSQVIGYDTGELFF. CDR3 DNA: TGCGCCAGCAGCCAAGTAATAGGGTACGACACCGGGGAGCTGTTTTTT.

This chain links TRBV11-2 with TRBJ2-3; D might be TRBD1 (5 bases). V dropped 6 bases and J dropped 5 bases, with 18 bases sitting between them. The CDR3 consists of 15 residues. The germline V gene encodes CDR1 SGHAT and CDR2 FQNNGV. In DNA, the CDR3 is TGTGCCAGCAGGGGGCTTTCCTCCGTGAGAGATACGCAGTATTTT. Amino acid sequence: CASRGLSSVRDTQYF.